This T cell receptor beta chain is drawn from a study of T cells after posttransplantation cyclophosphamide. Study-wide results and limits: Later blood repertoires were often dominated by clones from the donor CD8+ memory compartment. Recipient CMV seropositivity and CMV reactivation strongly tracked TRB clonality.

The data were produced by immunoSEQ multiplex PCR, yet TCRdb's version contains in-frame clones alone and is incomplete. The sample consists of some 7,100 clones, roughly four fifths of them appearing once. Cyclophosphamide on days +3 and +4 followed busulfan-fludarabine conditioning and a marrow graft. A word on this clone: As yet, its antigen is unknown.

Between the trimmed V and J ends, which lost 2 bases and 7 bases, there was a span of 11 bases. CDR3 length equals 13 residues. Germline V gene data show CDR1 as MDHEN and CDR2 as SYDVKM. The source is a female patient aged 40-50 years who received an allogeneic stem cell transplant from a related donor, was CMV-positive, and had no GVHD. T cells may partly derive from the graft donor. The sequenced sample was CD4+ T cells sorted from blood, obtained more than 950 days after allogeneic stem cell transplant with posttransplant cyclophosphamide. V and J are TRBV28 and TRBJ1-1; no definite D call. CDR3 sequence (DNA): TGTGCCAGCAGTTTAAGCGGACGATATGAAGCTTTCTTT. Its translation: CASSLSGRYEAFF.